The entry below gives a single T cell receptor (beta chain) sequence along with its context. Antigen unknown. Sample-barcoded 5' priming and a J-beta primer mix drove a second PCR of 7 to 11 cycles. A tag from a template-switch adaptor with 12 random nucleotides marked each cDNA molecule. TCRdb itself ran the 5' RACE reads through MiXCR, one entry per CDR3 protein. The table has 800,000 to 1,300,000 distinct CDR3 sequences, roughly a quarter seen once. The data are from a study of blood T cells in healthy people across ages. The study's findings and limits: When one million T cells were used, diversity estimates were thought to be underestimates. PBMCs that were unsorted prevented a conclusive naive versus antigen-experienced comparison.

Germline lookup yields CDR1 MGHDK and CDR2 SYGVNS. The CDR3 is 11 amino acids. V gave up 1 base and J gave up 11 bases, with 8 bases separating them. The same data also contributed to another study, on T cells of mothers and their children.

This sequence was found in a girl between 2 and 10 years old in good health. The sample consisted of blood. This chain links TRBV25-1 with TRBJ2-5; D gene unclear. For the CDR3, the DNA is TGTGCCAGCAGTGAATCGCTGCAGCAGTACTTC. Translating it yields CASSESLQQYF.